The clone carrying this TCR beta chain occurred many times. Its cognate antigen is unknown. The sample originates from a study of T cells in Graves' hyperthyroidism and ophthalmopathy. Unmatched junction bases numbered 5, after V lost 4 bases and J lost 8 bases. The CDR3 covers 14 residues. Per the germline V gene, CDR1 is LNHDA and CDR2 is SQIVND (reference sequence). Authors of the study amplified TCR beta CDR3 regions from RNA transcripts. When the TCR CDR3 underwent first-round RT-PCR, the HTBI primer set was used. Using its own MiXCR run on the multiplex PCR reads, TCRdb lists one record per CDR3 protein. Seen here are roughly 170,000 distinct CDR3 sequences, about a tenth observed once, and the top ten hold around 21%. Hyperthyroidism patients were newly diagnosed, had disease duration under 2 months, and were aged 18 to 65 years. Together with thyroid ultrasound, orbital computed tomography, serum thyroxine and TRAb, clinical symptoms were used for diagnoses.

General study findings and limits: Most thyroid-expanded clonotypes above 0.001 were also found in blood.

Sequencing was performed on blood. The chain uses TRBV19 and TRBJ1-6; TRBD1 matches at 7 bases. The clonotype comes from a woman between 18 and 29 years old with Graves' hyperthyroidism that later progressed to Graves' ophthalmopathy. The CDR3 DNA sequence: TGTGCCAGTAGTACCGGGACAGACGATTCACCCCTCCACTTT. Its translation: CASSTGTDDSPLHF.